These 3 T cell receptor beta chains came from one sample sequenced in a study of cytomegalovirus exposure and HLA in healthy donors. PCR amplification relied on 60 Vbeta primers (plus 13 Jbeta primers). Data came from immunoSEQ multiplex PCR; TCRdb stores just in-frame clones and leaves some out. The data contain about 220,000 clones, about 75% of them singletons. Sequenced material: PBMCs. The receptors stem from a woman in her 30s in good health and CMV-seronegative.

The rearrangement joins TRBV7-8 to TRBJ2-1; 7 nucleotides align to TRBD2. The CDR3 has 14 residues. The junction had 7 bases not matched to a gene; V was cut back by 6 bases and J by 5 bases. The germline V gene has CDR1 SGHVS and CDR2 FQNEAQ. The CDR3 sequence is CASRLGGGDNEQFF. The CDR3 region has the DNA TGTGCCAGCAGGTTGGGGGGAGGGGACAATGAGCAGTTCTTC.

The chain couples TRBV20-1 to TRBJ2-7, with TRBD2 as a possible D gene (6 bases). Germline V CDR1 and CDR2: DFQATT, SNEGSKA (reference sequence). The CDR3 has 11 amino acids. Trimming removed 3 bases at V and 4 bases at J, with 7 bases between. The CDR3 nucleotides are TGCAGTGCTAGGGGGGGATACGAGCAGTACTTC. It specifies CSARGGYEQYF.

This sequence joins TRBV14 and TRBJ1-1; D is unresolved. Germline loops: CDR1 SGHDN, CDR2 FVKESK. The CDR3 extends over 13 amino acids. V lost 1 base and J lost 2, with 5 bases in between. CDR3 loop: CASSQVHNTEAFF. The CDR3, as DNA: TGTGCCAGCAGCCAAGTCCATAACACTGAAGCTTTCTTT.